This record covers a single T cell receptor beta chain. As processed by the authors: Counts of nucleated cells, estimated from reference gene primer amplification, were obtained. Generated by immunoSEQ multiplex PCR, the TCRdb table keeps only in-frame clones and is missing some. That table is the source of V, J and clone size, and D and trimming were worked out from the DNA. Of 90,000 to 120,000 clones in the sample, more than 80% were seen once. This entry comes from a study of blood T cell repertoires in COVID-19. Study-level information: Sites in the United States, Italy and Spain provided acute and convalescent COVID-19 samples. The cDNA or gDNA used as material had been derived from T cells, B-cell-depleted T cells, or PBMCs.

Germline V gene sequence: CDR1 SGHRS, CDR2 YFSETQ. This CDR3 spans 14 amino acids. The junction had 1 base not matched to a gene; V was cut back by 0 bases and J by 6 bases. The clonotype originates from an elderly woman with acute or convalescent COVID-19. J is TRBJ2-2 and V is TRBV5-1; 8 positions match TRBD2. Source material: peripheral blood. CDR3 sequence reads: CASSLDGGAGELFF. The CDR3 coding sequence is TGCGCCAGCAGCTTGGACGGGGGGGCCGGGGAGCTGTTTTTT.